The 28 T cell receptor beta chains below come from one sample, sequenced in a study of cytomegalovirus exposure and HLA in healthy donors. A multiplex PCR was run with 60 Vbeta primers and 13 Jbeta primers. Sequenced by immunoSEQ multiplex PCR; TCRdb stores in-frame clones only, minus some. The sample lists roughly 110,000 clones; roughly 67% were seen once. The specimen sequenced was PBMCs. These receptors all come from a man aged 18-30 years in good health and CMV-seropositive.

This chain links TRBV5-6 with TRBJ2-5; D is perhaps TRBD2 (6 bases). Germline V gene sequence: CDR1 SGHDT, CDR2 YYEEEE. The CDR3 is made up of 15 amino acids. Trimming removed 2 bases at V and 5 bases at J, with 16 bases between. The DNA for the CDR3 is TGTGCCAGCAGCTTACTCGGTCCGGAGGGGGAGACCCAGTACTTC. Protein product: CASSLLGPEGETQYF.

The chain has TRBV6-4 and TRBJ2-2; tentatively, D is TRBD2 (6 bases). Deletions cut 6 bases from V and 4 bases from J, with 9 bases between. CDR1 and CDR2 from the germline V gene are MRHNA and SNTAGT. The CDR3 is 13 residues long. CDR3 DNA: TGTGCCAGCAGCTTGGGGGGCACCGGGGAGCTGTTTTTT. Protein sequence: CASSLGGTGELFF.

The chain links TRBV19 to TRBJ1-1, with TRBD1 identical over 9 bases. CDR1 and CDR2 (germline): LNHDA, SQIVND (reference sequence). V shed 7 bases and J 1 base; nucleotides not matched to a gene: 13. The CDR3 is 17 amino acids. CDR3 loop: CASNLDRGIIGNTEAFF. The CDR3 DNA follows: TGTGCCAGTAACCTGGACAGGGGAATTATTGGGAACACTGAAGCTTTCTTT.

The chain employs TRBV6-5 and TRBJ2-4; D is unresolved. Trimming stripped 6 bases from V and 1 base from J, with 10 bases between. Germline CDR1 MNHEY, CDR2 SVGAGI. This CDR3 has 14 residues. This chain's CDR3 is CASRALGAKNIQYF. The CDR3 DNA follows: TGTGCCAGCAGAGCACTCGGGGCCAAAAACATTCAGTACTTC.

V and J are TRBV29-1 and TRBJ1-5, with 7 bases that match TRBD1. Germline-derived CDR1 and CDR2 are SQVTM and ANQGSEA. The CDR3 sequence is 13 residues long. Trimming at V came to 7 bases and at J to 3 bases, leaving 6 bases not matched to a gene. The CDR3 loop is CSGAEGANQPQHF. CDR3 DNA: TGCAGCGGGGCGGAGGGGGCCAATCAGCCCCAGCATTTT.

The chain couples TRBV4-2 to TRBJ2-5; 8 positions agree with TRBD1. This CDR3 has 16 residues. V was pared by 0 bases and J by 6 bases, with 9 bases of the junction left unmatched. Germline CDR1 and CDR2: LGHNA and YNFKEQ. CDR3 bases: TGTGCCAGCAGCCAAGATCCTCTGGCAGGGGGCCAGACCCAGTACTTC. The encoded protein is CASSQDPLAGGQTQYF.

The chain is built from TRBV20-1 and TRBJ2-1; 9 nucleotides match TRBD2. The CDR3 covers 11 residues. CDR1 and CDR2 from the germline V gene are DFQATT and SNEGSKA (reference sequence). The CDR3 coding sequence is TGCGGTAGCGGGGGCGGGGTTGAGCAGTTCTTC. This translates into CGSGGGVEQFF.

The chain employs TRBV6-5 and TRBJ2-1; 7 bases align to TRBD2. The CDR3 spans 15 residues. The V and J ends lost 6 bases and 4 bases, in that order; junction bases with no gene match: 9. CDR1 is MNHEY, CDR2 SVGAGI, per germline. The DNA of the CDR3 is TGTGCCAGCAGAGTCCTAGCGGCCGGTTACAATGAGCAGTTCTTC. Protein sequence: CASRVLAAGYNEQFF.

The V call is TRBV20-1, the J call TRBJ2-1; a possible D gene is TRBD1 (6 bases). Trimming removed 3 bases from V and 15 bases from J, with 15 bases in between. The CDR3 has 11 amino acids. In germline, CDR1 is DFQATT, CDR2 SNEGSKA (reference sequence). CDR3 coding DNA: TGCAGTGCTAGGGAAGGGGCAGGGGTGTTCTTC. Amino acids: CSAREGAGVFF.

The chain has TRBV10-3 and TRBJ2-3; a possible D gene is TRBD1 (6 bases). CDR3 length: 13 amino acids. With 5 bases removed from V and 4 bases from J, the gap between germline ends came to 10 bases. The germline V gene encodes CDR1 ENHRY and CDR2 SYGVKD. The CDR3 region has the DNA TGTGCCATCAGTTACAGGGAGTCAGATACGCAGTATTTT. Its translation is CAISYRESDTQYF.

This clone turned up a few times. The chain's CDR3 is CASSLEGTSGGSTDTQYF. Here the CDR3 DNA reads TGTGCCAGCAGCTTGGAGGGGACTAGCGGGGGAAGCACAGATACGCAGTATTTT. The chain uses TRBV5-4 and TRBJ2-3; the match to TRBD2 covers 14 bases. CDR3 length equals 18 residues. Germline V gene lookup returns CDR1 SGHNT and CDR2 YYREEE (reference sequence). Germline trimming cut 0 bases from V and 0 bases from J; bases unmatched to any gene: 3.

This sequence joins TRBV9 and TRBJ2-3; the match to TRBD2 covers 7 bases. The V segment lost 2 bases and the J segment 5 bases; nucleotides outside the gene matches: 8. The CDR3 runs 15 residues. From germline, CDR1 is SGDLS and CDR2 YYNGEE. CDR3 amino acids: CASSVFSGWGDTQYF. The CDR3 nucleotides are TGTGCCAGCAGCGTCTTTAGCGGGTGGGGAGATACGCAGTATTTT.

This sequence joins TRBV13 and TRBJ2-3, with D possibly being TRBD1 (5 bases). Trimming removed 2 bases from V and 4 bases from J, with 10 bases in between. Per the germline V gene, CDR1 is PRHDT and CDR2 is FYEKMQ (reference sequence). The CDR3 runs 14 residues. The CDR3 bases are TGTGCCAGCAGCTTACGGCTACAGGCAGATACGCAGTATTTT. The encoded protein is CASSLRLQADTQYF.

V is TRBV28 and J is TRBJ2-1; D may be TRBD2 (6 bases). The CDR3 has 14 amino acids. The germline gives CDR1 MDHEN, CDR2 SYDVKM. V was trimmed by 1 base and J by 10 bases, leaving 14 bases between them. For the CDR3, the DNA is TGTGCCAGCAGTTTATTGGGACCGCGGGGCGAGCAGTTCTTC. It is translated as CASSLLGPRGEQFF.

The CDR3 is CASRDRDRTNTGELFF. The DNA for the CDR3 is TGTGCCAGCAGAGACAGAGATCGGACGAACACCGGGGAGCTGTTTTTT. The chain couples TRBV13 to TRBJ2-2; tentatively, D is TRBD1 (5 bases). Germline V gives CDR1 PRHDT, CDR2 FYEKMQ (reference sequence). With 6 bases removed from V and 0 bases from J, the gap between germline ends came to 14 bases. The CDR3 consists of 16 residues.

This clone has a single count. The V gene is TRBV7-9, the J gene TRBJ1-5, with D perhaps TRBD1 (5 bases). The germline CDR1 and CDR2 sequences are SEHNR and FQNEAQ (reference sequence). V dropped 1 base and J dropped 0 bases, with 10 bases sitting between them. The CDR3 is 16 amino acids. CDR3 in amino acids: CASSLVAGYSNQPQHF. CDR3 nucleotides: TGTGCCAGCAGCTTAGTCGCAGGGTATAGCAATCAGCCCCAGCATTTT.

The chain uses TRBV11-2 and TRBJ1-3, with D perhaps matching TRBD1 (6 bases). From germline, CDR1 is SGHAT and CDR2 FQNNGV. V lost 8 bases and J lost 0, with 14 bases in between. The CDR3 has 15 amino acids. CDR3 residues: CASSPNRVSGNTIYF. CDR3 DNA sequence: TGTGCCAGCTCCCCAAACAGGGTCTCTGGAAACACCATATATTTT.

The chain is built from TRBV28 and TRBJ2-7, with TRBD1 as a possible D gene (6 bases). Germline V gene lookup returns CDR1 MDHEN and CDR2 SYDVKM. The CDR3 has 14 amino acids. Trimming took 2 bases from V and 6 from J, leaving 14 bases between them. The DNA of the CDR3 is TGTGCCAGCAGTTTACCCGTCAGGGGCTCCGAGCAGTACTTC. Amino acid sequence: CASSLPVRGSEQYF.

The chain recombines TRBV25-1 with TRBJ1-4; the D is unclear. From germline, CDR1 is MGHDK and CDR2 SYGVNS. V was cut by 5 bases and J by 7 bases, with 17 bases left in between. The CDR3 is made up of 15 amino acids. This CDR3 reads CASSIDYSGREKLFF. In nucleotides, the CDR3 is TGTGCCAGCAGTATCGACTACAGCGGCCGTGAAAAACTGTTTTTT.

The chain combines TRBV28 with TRBJ2-1; tentatively, D is TRBD1 (6 bases). There are 14 residues in the CDR3. Trimming removed 5 bases from V and 4 bases from J, with 12 bases in between. CDR1 is MDHEN and CDR2 is SYDVKM in the germline V gene. The CDR3 bases are TGTGCCAGCAGTCGGACAGACGGGTACAATGAGCAGTTCTTC. Translation gives CASSRTDGYNEQFF.

This clone was seen only a few times. This chain uses TRBV6-5 with TRBJ2-7, with no clear D. From germline, CDR1 is MNHEY and CDR2 SVGAGI. Trimming left V 2 bases short and J 4 bases short, with 9 bases between. The CDR3 extends over 13 amino acids. CDR3 loop: CASSYAPTYEQYF. Written as DNA, the CDR3 is TGTGCCAGCAGTTACGCCCCCACTTACGAGCAGTACTTC.

V is TRBV5-5 and J is TRBJ2-7, with TRBD1 matching over 7 bases. CDR1 SGHKS and CDR2 YYEKEE come from the germline V gene (reference sequence). The trim removed 4 bases at V and 5 bases at J, leaving 12 bases unmatched. The CDR3 is 15 amino acids. The CDR3 DNA sequence: TGTGCCAGCAGCCTTCGACCGACAGGGCTCAACGAGCAGTACTTC. It yields the protein CASSLRPTGLNEQYF.

This clone was seen only a few times. The genes are TRBV27 and TRBJ2-3, with D hard to call. The CDR3 sequence is 14 residues long. From germline, CDR1 is MNHEY and CDR2 SMNVEV (reference sequence). Trimming shortened V by 3 bases and J by 6 bases, and 13 bases separated the two germline ends. CDR3 loop: CASSLVGSGDTQYF. CDR3 nucleotides: TGTGCCAGCAGTTTGGTCGGGTCTGGGGATACGCAGTATTTT.

In its sample, this clone was seen a few times. The V and J genes are TRBV2 and TRBJ1-5; 11 bases match TRBD1. The CDR3 sequence is 13 residues long. Germline assignment: CDR1 SNHLY and CDR2 FYNNEI. The trim removed 7 bases at V and 6 bases at J, leaving 2 bases unmatched. For the CDR3, the DNA is TGTGCCAGCATGGGGACAGGGGGTCAGCCCCAGCATTTT. Translated: CASMGTGGQPQHF.

The J gene is TRBJ1-5, the V gene TRBV19, with 7 bases fitting TRBD1. This CDR3 is 17 amino acids long. Germline CDR1 reads LNHDA; CDR2 reads SQIVND (reference sequence). V dropped 6 bases and J dropped 4; count of bases not matched to a gene: 15. The CDR3 bases are TGTGCCAGTAGCCTTGTCCGGGACAGCTTTTCTAATCAGCCCCAGCATTTT. This translates into CASSLVRDSFSNQPQHF.

This clone has only a few counts. This chain uses TRBV5-6 with TRBJ2-2; 7 bases align to TRBD1. The CDR3 totals 14 residues. Germline loops: CDR1 SGHDT, CDR2 YYEEEE. The V and J ends lost 4 bases and 3 bases, in that order; junction bases with no gene match: 3. In nucleotides, the CDR3 is TGTGCCAGCAGCACGGACAGGCACACCGGGGAGCTGTTTTTT. This translates into CASSTDRHTGELFF.

This clone was counted between two and nine times. V is TRBV19 and J is TRBJ1-5; D gene uncertain. V was cut by 4 bases and J by 4 bases, with 8 bases left in between. The CDR3 consists of 13 residues. Germline V CDR1 and CDR2: LNHDA, SQIVND (reference sequence). CDR3 residues: CASSTIGNQPQHF. The CDR3 bases are TGTGCCAGTAGTACTATCGGGAATCAGCCCCAGCATTTT.

This chain joins TRBV10-3 and TRBJ1-1, with 7 bases aligning to TRBD1. CDR1 is ENHRY and CDR2 is SYGVKD in the germline V gene. The CDR3 consists of 14 residues. After removal of 2 bases from V and 4 bases from J, the junction contained 4 bases not matched to a gene. CDR3 sequence (DNA): TGTGCCATCAGTGAGAGGGGGCTTATCACTGAAGCTTTCTTT. Protein sequence: CAISERGLITEAFF.